One and the same sample provided the 24 T cell receptor beta chains below, sequenced in a study of high-grade serous ovarian cancer treatment subgroups. The tumor samples were collected prior to definitive surgery or chemotherapy. Some clones are missing from TCRdb's copy, which holds only in-frame ones; the method was immunoSEQ multiplex PCR. The sample carries some 6,200 clones, approximately 72% recorded once. Sequenced sample: tumor tissue. The receptors shown here come from a human donor with high-grade serous ovarian cancer.

This chain connects TRBV5-6 to TRBJ2-5, with D perhaps matching TRBD2 (5 bases). The V end was cut by 0 bases, the J end by 11 bases, with 11 bases between. The V gene's germline CDR1 is SGHDT and CDR2 YYEEEE. There are 12 residues in the CDR3. The CDR3 region is CASSLAVGEQYF. The CDR3 nucleotides read TGTGCCAGCAGCTTGGCTGTCGGGGAGCAGTACTTC.

The chain recombines TRBV18 with TRBJ2-1; tentatively, D is TRBD2 (6 bases). V was clipped by 0 bases and J by 5 bases, with 17 bases between them. The CDR3 has 17 amino acids. From germline, CDR1 is KGHSH and CDR2 LQKENI. The CDR3 spells CASSPPGGGSGHNEQFF. The CDR3, as DNA: TGTGCCAGCTCACCACCGGGGGGTGGTAGCGGCCACAATGAGCAGTTCTTC. Looking up the rest from reference TRBV18 and TRBJ2-1 gives the full variable domain: NAGVMQNPRHLVRRRGQEARLRCSPMKGHSHVYWYRQLPEEGLKFMVYLQKENIIDESGMPKERFSAEFPKEGPSILRIQQVVRGDSAAYFCASSPPGGGSGHNEQFFGPGTRLTVL.

This clone was seen only once. The V call is TRBV7-2, the J call TRBJ2-2, with D perhaps TRBD2 (5 bases). The germline gives CDR1 SGHTA, CDR2 FQGNSA. Trimming removed 5 bases from V and 0 bases from J, with 16 bases in between. CDR3 length equals 17 residues. The DNA of the CDR3 is TGTGCCAGCAGCCCTCTAGCTCGCTCGGCGAACACCGGGGAGCTGTTTTTT. Protein sequence: CASSPLARSANTGELFF.

This chain joins TRBV7-9 and TRBJ1-1; tentatively, D is TRBD1 (5 bases). Germline V gene lookup returns CDR1 SEHNR and CDR2 FQNEAQ (reference sequence). V shed 8 bases and J shed 1 base, with 14 bases lying between them. The CDR3 consists of 14 residues. CDR3 bases: TGTGCCAGCCATGTTGGGACGGCGAACACTGAAGCTTTCTTT. It yields the protein CASHVGTANTEAFF.

This chain links TRBV7-2 with TRBJ2-1; 8 positions agree with TRBD2. V lost 1 base, J lost 2 bases, and 13 bases stayed unmatched. Germline CDR1 SGHTA, CDR2 FQGNSA. This CDR3 region has 19 residues. The CDR3 reads CASSLEVGAGGSTYNEQFF. CDR3 in DNA: TGTGCCAGCAGCTTAGAGGTCGGGGCGGGGGGTTCAACCTACAATGAGCAGTTCTTC.

The V gene is TRBV9, the J gene TRBJ1-2; D unclear. The germline CDR1 and CDR2 sequences are SGDLS and YYNGEE. The CDR3 spans 13 residues. Trimming shortened V by 4 bases and J by 8 bases, and 15 bases separated the two germline ends. The CDR3 loop reads CASSPNSQRGYTF. The CDR3 region has the DNA TGTGCCAGCAGCCCCAACTCTCAACGGGGCTACACCTTC.

V gene TRBV11-2 combines with J gene TRBJ1-1; maybe TRBD1 (6 bases). The CDR3 covers 14 residues. Trimming left V 0 bases short and J 10 bases short, with 15 bases between. Germline V gives CDR1 SGHAT, CDR2 FQNNGV. The CDR3 spells CASSLDPKGGRAFF. DNA of the CDR3: TGTGCCAGCAGCTTAGACCCGAAGGGGGGACGAGCTTTCTTT.

This chain connects TRBV6-5 to TRBJ2-7, with 11 bases aligning to TRBD1. This CDR3 spans 14 amino acids. In germline, CDR1 is MNHEY, CDR2 SVGAGI. V was clipped by 5 bases and J by 3 bases; unmatched bases: 3. CDR3 amino acids: CASSAGTGGYEQYF. DNA of the CDR3: TGTGCCAGCAGTGCCGGGACAGGGGGCTACGAGCAGTACTTC.

The J gene is TRBJ2-7, the V gene TRBV11-2; 7 bases align to TRBD2. The CDR3 totals 15 residues. The germline V gene encodes CDR1 SGHAT and CDR2 FQNNGV. Losses at the gene ends were 3 bases for V and 1 base for J; bases not matched to a gene: 6. The chain's CDR3 is CASSFASGPSYEQYF. The CDR3 DNA sequence: TGTGCCAGCAGCTTCGCTAGCGGACCATCCTACGAGCAGTACTTC.

This chain joins TRBV6-6 and TRBJ1-5; perhaps TRBD1 as D (5 bases). Germline CDR1 is MNHNY and CDR2 is SVGAGI (reference sequence). This CDR3 has 15 amino acids. V shed 7 bases and J shed 6 bases, with 19 bases lying between them. The CDR3 is CASTTGAGRGQPQHF. Here the CDR3 DNA reads TGTGCCAGCACTACTGGGGCAGGGAGGGGTCAGCCCCAGCATTTT.

As for this clone: The sample contains more than one DNA sequence encoding this CDR3. The J gene is TRBJ2-7, the V gene TRBV28, with a weak D call TRBD2 (5 bases). The V end lost 5 bases, the J end lost 2 bases, and 16 bases lay between the germline ends. The CDR3 covers 15 residues. Germline values: CDR1 MDHEN, CDR2 SYDVKM. The DNA of the CDR3 is TGTGCCAGCAGTCCGAATCTAGGGAGTCCCTACGAGCAGTACTTC. Translation: CASSPNLGSPYEQYF.

This clone was found a few times. V is TRBV11-3 and J is TRBJ2-5; no firm D call. The CDR3 is 13 amino acids. Germline assignment: CDR1 SGHNT and CDR2 YENEEA. Between the trimmed V and J ends, which lost 2 bases and 4 bases, there was a span of 8 bases. CDR3 sequence: CASSLNWGETQYF. Written as DNA, the CDR3 is TGTGCCAGCAGCTTAAACTGGGGAGAGACCCAGTACTTC.

This clone was counted between two and nine times. V usage is TRBV7-9 and J usage is TRBJ1-2; 10 nucleotides match TRBD1. The germline V gene has CDR1 SEHNR and CDR2 FQNEAQ (reference sequence). The V and J ends lost 5 bases and 8 bases, in that order; junction bases with no gene match: 14. This CDR3 is 16 amino acids long. CDR3: CASSLSSGTGAGGYTF. The CDR3 DNA sequence: TGTGCCAGCAGCCTTTCGTCCGGGACAGGGGCAGGAGGCTACACCTTC.

The chain carries TRBV11-3 and TRBJ2-1, with 10 bases matching TRBD1. The CDR3 contains 15 residues. Unmatched junction bases numbered 8, after V lost 5 bases and J lost 7 bases. The germline V gene encodes CDR1 SGHNT and CDR2 YENEEA. CDR3 nucleotides: TGTGCCAGCAGCAAGACAGGGGGCGGTTGGAATGAGCAGTTCTTC. Translated, it gives CASSKTGGGWNEQFF.

The chain links TRBV10-3 to TRBJ2-3; 8 bases agree with TRBD2. V shed 8 bases and J 1 base; nucleotides not matched to a gene: 8. Germline values: CDR1 ENHRY, CDR2 SYGVKD. This CDR3 has 15 residues. The chain's CDR3 is CAISLRGGRTDTQYF. The CDR3 nucleotides read TGTGCCATCTCCCTCCGCGGGGGGCGCACAGATACGCAGTATTTT.

The chain links TRBV5-1 to TRBJ2-7; 10 bases are a match to TRBD1. CDR3 length: 14 amino acids. CDR1 and CDR2 (germline): SGHRS, YFSETQ. The J segment lost 3 bases and the V segment lost 4 bases, leaving 4 bases of the junction unmatched. As DNA, the CDR3 is TGCGCCAGCAGCACGGGACAGGGGAACTACGAGCAGTACTTC. It codes for CASSTGQGNYEQYF.

The chain is built from TRBV7-2 and TRBJ1-2; D is unclear. CDR3 length: 14 residues. Per germline, CDR1 SGHTA and CDR2 FQGNSA. V shed 4 bases and J shed 8 bases, with 17 bases lying between them. The CDR3: CASSSFVPTPGYTF. In nucleotides, the CDR3 is TGTGCCAGCAGCTCATTTGTCCCTACCCCCGGCTACACCTTC.

The chain joins TRBV2 to TRBJ1-5, with D maybe TRBD1 (5 bases). The CDR3 is 13 residues long. Looked up from germline, CDR1 is SNHLY and CDR2 is FYNNEI. V lost 3 bases to trimming and J lost 5 bases, with 8 bases between them. Here the CDR3 reads CASSEGPHQPQHF. Written as DNA, the CDR3 is TGTGCCAGCAGTGAGGGACCCCATCAGCCCCAGCATTTT.

In its sample, this clone was seen a few times. CDR3 nucleotides: TGTGCCATCAGTGAGTCGGCCTACGAGCAGTACTTC. It is translated as CAISESAYEQYF. This rearrangement joins TRBV10-3 to TRBJ2-7; D unresolved. Germline CDR1 is ENHRY and CDR2 is SYGVKD. The CDR3 is 12 amino acids. Trimming removed 0 bases at V and 2 bases at J, with 2 bases between.

This clone was counted only a few times. The J gene is TRBJ1-2, the V gene TRBV5-1, with a weak D call TRBD1 (5 bases). V was pared by 0 bases and J by 4 bases, with 10 bases between. Germline assignment: CDR1 SGHRS and CDR2 YFSETQ. The CDR3 consists of 14 residues. The CDR3 here is CASSLEIGAYGYTF. CDR3 in DNA: TGCGCCAGCAGCTTGGAGATAGGGGCCTATGGCTACACCTTC.

This rearrangement joins TRBV2 to TRBJ2-5; 8 bases are a match to TRBD2. The CDR3 is 14 amino acids. V was clipped by 8 bases and J by 0 bases; unmatched bases: 5. The germline gives CDR1 SNHLY, CDR2 FYNNEI. CDR3: CASSLADNQETQYF. The DNA for the CDR3 is TGTGCCAGCTCACTAGCGGATAACCAAGAGACCCAGTACTTC.

V gene TRBV30 combines with J gene TRBJ2-7, with D perhaps TRBD1 (5 bases). CDR1 is GTSNPN, CDR2 SVGIG, per germline (reference sequence). V gave up 7 bases and J gave up 6 bases, with 19 bases separating them. The CDR3 sequence is 13 residues long. The CDR3 bases are TGTGCCTCAAAGCCTCCCTCGACAGTCGAGCAGTACTTC. As protein: CASKPPSTVEQYF.

DNA of the CDR3: TGTGCCAGCAGCTTAAACACCTTCACAGATACGCAGTATTTT. This codes for CASSLNTFTDTQYF. The genes are TRBV7-2 and TRBJ2-3; no firm D call. The CDR3 covers 14 residues. Trimming took off 2 bases at V and 2 bases at J, with 8 bases between the two ends. Looked up from germline, CDR1 is SGHTA and CDR2 is FQGNSA.

The chain links TRBV5-4 to TRBJ2-5; 8 bases map to TRBD2. From germline, CDR1 is SGHNT and CDR2 YYREEE (reference sequence). V shed 4 bases, J shed 4 bases, and the junction held 6 bases outside the gene matches. This CDR3 contains 14 residues. The CDR3 DNA reads TGTGCCAGCAGCCTCCGGGGGGGCGGAGAGACCCAGTACTTC. Amino acid sequence: CASSLRGGGETQYF.